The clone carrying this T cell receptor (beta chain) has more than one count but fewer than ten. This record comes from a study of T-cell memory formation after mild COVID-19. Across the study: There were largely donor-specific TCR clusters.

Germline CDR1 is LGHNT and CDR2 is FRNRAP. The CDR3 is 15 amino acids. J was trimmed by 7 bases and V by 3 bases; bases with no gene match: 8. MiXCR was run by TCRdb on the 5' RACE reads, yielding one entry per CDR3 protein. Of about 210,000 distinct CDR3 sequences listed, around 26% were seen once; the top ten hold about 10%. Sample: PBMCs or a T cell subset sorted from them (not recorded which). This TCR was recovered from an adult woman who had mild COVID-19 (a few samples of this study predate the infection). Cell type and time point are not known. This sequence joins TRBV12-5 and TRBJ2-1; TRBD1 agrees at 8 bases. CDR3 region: CASGFFRDRTNEQFF. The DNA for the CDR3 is TGTGCTAGTGGTTTCTTCCGGGACAGGACTAATGAGCAGTTCTTC.